These 5 T cell receptor beta chains were all obtained from the same sample, sequenced in a study of cytomegalovirus exposure and HLA in healthy donors. PCR used 60 Vbeta primers and 13 Jbeta primers. TCRdb's copy holds only in-frame clones and misses some; the assay was immunoSEQ multiplex PCR. The sample has around 200,000 clones; around three quarters are singletons. The sequenced sample was PBMCs. Receptors originate from a woman aged 30 to 39 in good health and CMV-seropositive.

The chain links TRBV6-5 to TRBJ1-2, with D possibly being TRBD1 (6 bases). The CDR3 is 12 residues long. Germline V CDR1 and CDR2: MNHEY, SVGAGI. V was shortened by 4 bases and J by 8 bases, with 11 bases between the two germline ends. The CDR3 region is CASSWGTYGYTF. In DNA form, the CDR3 reads TGTGCCAGCAGTTGGGGGACATACGGCTACACCTTC.

This clone has just one count. The chain recombines TRBV2 with TRBJ2-1; TRBD2 might be the D (5 bases). This CDR3 contains 13 residues. V lost 4 bases and J 10 bases, leaving 14 bases between the germline ends. Per the germline V gene, CDR1 is SNHLY and CDR2 is FYNNEI. The CDR3 region has the DNA TGTGCCAGCAGTGTGGAATCGCGGGCGGAGCAGTTCTTC. Protein: CASSVESRAEQFF. Drawing the rest from reference TRBV2 and TRBJ2-1, the complete variable domain is EPEVTQTPSHQVTQMGQEVILRCVPISNHLYFYWYRQILGQKVEFLVSFYNNEISEKSEIFDDQFSVERPDGSNFTLKIRSTKLEDSAMYFCASSVESRAEQFFGPGTRLTVL.

The chain couples TRBV25-1 to TRBJ2-2; the match to TRBD1 covers 9 bases. J lost 7 bases, V lost 1 base, and 7 bases had no gene match. CDR3 length: 16 residues. Germline CDR1 and CDR2: MGHDK and SYGVNS. For the CDR3, the DNA is TGTGCCAGCAGTGAATTCCAGGGACAGGGAAGCGGGGAGCTGTTTTTT. Its protein is CASSEFQGQGSGELFF. Variable domain in full (rest from reference TRBV25-1 and TRBJ2-2): EADIYQTPRYLVIGTGKKITLECSQTMGHDKMYWYQQDPGMELHLIHYSYGVNSTEKGDLSSESTVSRIRTEHFPLTLESARPSHTSQYLCASSEFQGQGSGELFFGEGSRLTVL.

This rearrangement joins TRBV6-5 to TRBJ2-7; D remains ambiguous. From germline, CDR1 is MNHEY and CDR2 SVGAGI. Between the trimmed V and J ends, which lost 5 bases and 4 bases, there was a span of 6 bases. The CDR3 length is 11 residues. CDR3 nucleotides: TGTGCCAGCAGTCGGGTATACGAGCAGTACTTC. This sequence encodes CASSRVYEQYF.

This chain connects TRBV7-9 to TRBJ2-7; a weak D match, TRBD2 (6 bases). Germline V gives CDR1 SEHNR, CDR2 FQNEAQ (reference sequence). Trimming shortened V by 3 bases and J by 3 bases, and 21 bases separated the two germline ends. CDR3 length equals 17 residues. This CDR3 is CASSFRRPGQGGYEQYF. In nucleotides, the CDR3 is TGTGCCAGCAGCTTTCGCCGCCCGGGGCAGGGAGGCTACGAGCAGTACTTC.